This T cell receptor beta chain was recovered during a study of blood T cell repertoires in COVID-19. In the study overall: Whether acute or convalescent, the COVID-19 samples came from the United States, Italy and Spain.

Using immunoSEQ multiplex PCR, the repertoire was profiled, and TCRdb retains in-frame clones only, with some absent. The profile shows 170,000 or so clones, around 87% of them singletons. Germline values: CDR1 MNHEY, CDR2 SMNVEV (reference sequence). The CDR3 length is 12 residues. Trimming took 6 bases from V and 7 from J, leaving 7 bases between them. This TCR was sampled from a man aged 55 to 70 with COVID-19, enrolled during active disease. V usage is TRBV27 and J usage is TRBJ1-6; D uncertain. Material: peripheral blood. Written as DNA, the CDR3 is TGTGCCAGCAGGAGCTTAAATTCACCCCTCCACTTT. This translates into CASRSLNSPLHF.